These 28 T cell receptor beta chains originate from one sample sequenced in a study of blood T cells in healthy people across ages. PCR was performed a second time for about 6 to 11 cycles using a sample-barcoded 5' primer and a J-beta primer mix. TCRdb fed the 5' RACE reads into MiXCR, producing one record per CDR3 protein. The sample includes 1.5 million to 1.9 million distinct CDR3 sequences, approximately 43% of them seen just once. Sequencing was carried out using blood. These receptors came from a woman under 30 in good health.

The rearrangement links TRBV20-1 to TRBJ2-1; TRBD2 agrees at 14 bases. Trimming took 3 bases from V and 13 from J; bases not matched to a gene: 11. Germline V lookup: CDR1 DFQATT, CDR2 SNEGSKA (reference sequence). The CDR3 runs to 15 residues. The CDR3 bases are TGCAGTGCTAGGGAGACTAGCGGGGGGGCCCCCCCCCAGTTCTTC. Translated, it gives CSARETSGGAPPQFF.

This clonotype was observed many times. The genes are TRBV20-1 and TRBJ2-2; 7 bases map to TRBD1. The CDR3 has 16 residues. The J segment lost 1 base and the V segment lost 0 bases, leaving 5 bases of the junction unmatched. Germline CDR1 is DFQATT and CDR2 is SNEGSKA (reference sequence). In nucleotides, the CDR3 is TGCAGTGCTAGAGATGGAAGGGGGCGGAACACCGGGGAGCTGTTTTTT. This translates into CSARDGRGRNTGELFF.

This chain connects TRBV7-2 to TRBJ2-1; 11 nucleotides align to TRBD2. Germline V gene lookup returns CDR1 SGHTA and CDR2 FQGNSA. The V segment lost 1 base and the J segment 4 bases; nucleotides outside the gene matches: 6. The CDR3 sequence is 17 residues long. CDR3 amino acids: CASSLVGTSGMYNEQFF. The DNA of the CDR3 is TGTGCCAGCAGCTTAGTAGGGACTAGCGGAATGTACAATGAGCAGTTCTTC.

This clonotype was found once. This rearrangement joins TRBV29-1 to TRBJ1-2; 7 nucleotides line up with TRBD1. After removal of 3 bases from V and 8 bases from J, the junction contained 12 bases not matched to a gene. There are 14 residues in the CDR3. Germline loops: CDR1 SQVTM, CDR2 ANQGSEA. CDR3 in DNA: TGCAGCGTTGACGTGGGGACAGAGACAAAAGGCTACACCTTC. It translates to CSVDVGTETKGYTF.

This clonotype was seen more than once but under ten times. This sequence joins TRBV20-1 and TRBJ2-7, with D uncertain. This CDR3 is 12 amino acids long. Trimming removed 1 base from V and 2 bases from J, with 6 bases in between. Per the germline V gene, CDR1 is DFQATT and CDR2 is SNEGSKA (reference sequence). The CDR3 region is CSARGSPYEQYF. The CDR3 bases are TGCAGTGCTAGAGGGAGCCCCTACGAGCAGTACTTC.

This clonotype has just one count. CDR3 sequence reads: CASLPTSGSADTQYF. The DNA for the CDR3 is TGTGCCAGCTTGCCCACTAGCGGGAGCGCAGATACGCAGTATTTT. This chain uses TRBV18 with TRBJ2-3, with TRBD2 matching 11 bases. Germline V lookup: CDR1 KGHSH, CDR2 LQKENI. V gave up 7 bases and J gave up 4 bases; unmatched junction bases: 7. The CDR3 runs to 15 residues.

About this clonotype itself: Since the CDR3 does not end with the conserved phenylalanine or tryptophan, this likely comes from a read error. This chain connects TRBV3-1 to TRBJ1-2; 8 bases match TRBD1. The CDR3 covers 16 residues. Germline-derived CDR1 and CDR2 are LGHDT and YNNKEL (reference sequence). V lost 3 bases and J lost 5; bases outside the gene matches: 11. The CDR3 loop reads CASSHSGQEAQYGYTL. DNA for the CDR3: TGTGCCAGCAGCCATTCGGGACAGGAGGCCCAGTATGGCTACACCTTA.

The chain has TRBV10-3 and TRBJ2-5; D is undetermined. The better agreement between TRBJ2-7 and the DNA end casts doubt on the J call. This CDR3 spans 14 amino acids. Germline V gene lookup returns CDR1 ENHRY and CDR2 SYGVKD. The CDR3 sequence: CAISESADAYEQYF. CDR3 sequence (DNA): TGTGCCATCAGTGAGTCGGCGGACGCCTACGAGCAGTACTTC.

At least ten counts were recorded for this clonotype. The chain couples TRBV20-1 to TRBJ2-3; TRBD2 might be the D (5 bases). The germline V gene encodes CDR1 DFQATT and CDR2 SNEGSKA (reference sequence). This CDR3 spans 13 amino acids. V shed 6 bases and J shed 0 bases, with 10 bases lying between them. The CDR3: CSATRTSTDTQYF. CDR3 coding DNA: TGCAGTGCCACCCGGACTAGCACAGATACGCAGTATTTT.

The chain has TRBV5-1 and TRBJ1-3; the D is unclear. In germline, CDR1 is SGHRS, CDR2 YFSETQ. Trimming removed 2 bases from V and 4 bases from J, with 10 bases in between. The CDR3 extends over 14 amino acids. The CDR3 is CASSFGGGGNTIYF. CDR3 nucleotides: TGCGCCAGCAGCTTTGGCGGTGGAGGAAACACCATATATTTT.

As DNA, the CDR3 is TGTGCCAGCAGCCAATTGACTAGCGGTTATAGCACAGATACGCAGTATTTT. Translating it yields CASSQLTSGYSTDTQYF. This chain links TRBV4-2 with TRBJ2-3, with TRBD2 identical over 9 bases. V was pared by 2 bases and J by 0 bases, with 6 bases of the junction left unmatched. Per germline, CDR1 LGHNA and CDR2 YNFKEQ. The CDR3 has 17 amino acids.

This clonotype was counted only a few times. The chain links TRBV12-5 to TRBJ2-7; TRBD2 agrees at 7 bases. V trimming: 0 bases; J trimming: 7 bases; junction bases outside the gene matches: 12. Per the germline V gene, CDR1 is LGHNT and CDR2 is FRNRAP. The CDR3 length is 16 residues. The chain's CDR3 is CASGLVLGDYSSEQYF. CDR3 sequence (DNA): TGTGCTAGTGGTTTGGTACTTGGGGACTACTCCTCGGAGCAGTACTTC.

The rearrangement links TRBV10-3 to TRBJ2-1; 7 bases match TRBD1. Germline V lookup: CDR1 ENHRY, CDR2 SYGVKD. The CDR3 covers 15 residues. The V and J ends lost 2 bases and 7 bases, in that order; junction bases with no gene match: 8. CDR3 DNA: TGTGCCATCAGTGAGCCAAACAGGGGTTGGAATGAGCAGTTCTTC. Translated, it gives CAISEPNRGWNEQFF.

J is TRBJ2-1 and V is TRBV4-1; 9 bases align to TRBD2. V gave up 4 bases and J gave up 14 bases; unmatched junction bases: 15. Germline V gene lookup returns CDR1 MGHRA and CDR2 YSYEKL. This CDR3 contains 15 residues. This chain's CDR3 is CASSPGLARERTKFF. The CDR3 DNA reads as TGCGCCAGCAGCCCCGGACTAGCGCGGGAAAGGACGAAGTTCTTC.

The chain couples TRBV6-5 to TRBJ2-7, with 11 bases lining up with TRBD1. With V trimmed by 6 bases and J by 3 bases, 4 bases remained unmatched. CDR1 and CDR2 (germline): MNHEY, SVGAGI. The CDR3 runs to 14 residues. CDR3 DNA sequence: TGTGCCAGCAGACAAGGGACAGGGGGCTACGAGCAGTACTTC. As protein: CASRQGTGGYEQYF.

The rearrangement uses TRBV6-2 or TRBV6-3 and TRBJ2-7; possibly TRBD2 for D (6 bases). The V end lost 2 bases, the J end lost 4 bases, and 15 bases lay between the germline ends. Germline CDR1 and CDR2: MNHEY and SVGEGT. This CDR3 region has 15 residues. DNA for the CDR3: TGTGCCAGCAGTTACACGAGCGGAGGGTGGTACGAGCAGTACTTC. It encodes CASSYTSGGWYEQYF.

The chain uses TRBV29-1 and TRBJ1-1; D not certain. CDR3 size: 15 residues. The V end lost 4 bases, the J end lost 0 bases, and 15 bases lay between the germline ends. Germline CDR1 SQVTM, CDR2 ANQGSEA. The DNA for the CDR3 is TGCAGCGTTGCCCCTCATTTGCGGGTGAACACTGAAGCTTTCTTT. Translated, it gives CSVAPHLRVNTEAFF.

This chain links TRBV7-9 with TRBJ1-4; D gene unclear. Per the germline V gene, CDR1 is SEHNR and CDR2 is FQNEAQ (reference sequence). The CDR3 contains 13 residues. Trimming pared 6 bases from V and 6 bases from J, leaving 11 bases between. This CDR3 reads CASSHGSDEKLFF. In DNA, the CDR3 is TGTGCCAGCAGTCACGGATCGGATGAAAAACTGTTTTTT.

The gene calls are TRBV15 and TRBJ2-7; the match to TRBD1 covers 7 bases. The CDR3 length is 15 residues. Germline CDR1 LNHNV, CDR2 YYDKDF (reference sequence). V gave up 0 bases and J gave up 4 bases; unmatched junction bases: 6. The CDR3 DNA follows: TGTGCCACCAGCAGAGATAACAGGGGTGGATACGAGCAGTACTTC. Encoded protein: CATSRDNRGGYEQYF.

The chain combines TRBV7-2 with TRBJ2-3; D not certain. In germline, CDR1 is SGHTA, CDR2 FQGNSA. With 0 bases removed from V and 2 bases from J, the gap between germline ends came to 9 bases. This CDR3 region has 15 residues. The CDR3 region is CASSLAPFPTDTQYF. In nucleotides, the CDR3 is TGTGCCAGCAGCTTAGCCCCTTTTCCCACAGATACGCAGTATTTT.

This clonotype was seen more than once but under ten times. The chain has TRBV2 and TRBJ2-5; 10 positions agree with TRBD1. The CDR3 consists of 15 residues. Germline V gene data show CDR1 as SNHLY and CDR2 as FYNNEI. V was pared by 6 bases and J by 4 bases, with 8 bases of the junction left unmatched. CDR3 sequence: CASRRTGGAGETQYF. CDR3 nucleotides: TGTGCCAGCAGACGGACAGGGGGAGCCGGAGAGACCCAGTACTTC.

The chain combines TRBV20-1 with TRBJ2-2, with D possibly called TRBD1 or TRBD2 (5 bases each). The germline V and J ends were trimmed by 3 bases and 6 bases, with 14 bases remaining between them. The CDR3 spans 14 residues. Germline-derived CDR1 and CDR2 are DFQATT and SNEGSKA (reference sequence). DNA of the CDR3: TGCAGTGCTAGCGCGGTGCAGGGAGCCGGGGAGCTGTTTTTT. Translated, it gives CSASAVQGAGELFF.

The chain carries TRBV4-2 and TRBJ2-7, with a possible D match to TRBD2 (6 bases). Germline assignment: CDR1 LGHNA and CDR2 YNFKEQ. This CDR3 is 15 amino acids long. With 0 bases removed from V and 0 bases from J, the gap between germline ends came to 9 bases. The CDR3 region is CASSQDGRNSYEQYF. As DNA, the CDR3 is TGTGCCAGCAGCCAAGATGGGAGGAACTCCTACGAGCAGTACTTC.

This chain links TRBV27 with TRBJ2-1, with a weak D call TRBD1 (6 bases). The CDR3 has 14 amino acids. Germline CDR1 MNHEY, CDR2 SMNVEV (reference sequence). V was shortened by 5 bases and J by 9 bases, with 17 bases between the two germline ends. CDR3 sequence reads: CASSRSTGYPEQFF. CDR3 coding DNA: TGTGCCAGCAGTAGATCGACAGGTTACCCTGAGCAGTTCTTC.

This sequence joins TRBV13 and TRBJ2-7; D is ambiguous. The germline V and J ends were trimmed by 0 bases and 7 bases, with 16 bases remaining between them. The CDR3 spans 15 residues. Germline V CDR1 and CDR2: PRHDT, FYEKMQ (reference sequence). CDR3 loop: CASSLGYLPSGEQYF. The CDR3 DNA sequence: TGTGCCAGCAGCTTAGGATACCTGCCCTCCGGGGAGCAGTACTTC.

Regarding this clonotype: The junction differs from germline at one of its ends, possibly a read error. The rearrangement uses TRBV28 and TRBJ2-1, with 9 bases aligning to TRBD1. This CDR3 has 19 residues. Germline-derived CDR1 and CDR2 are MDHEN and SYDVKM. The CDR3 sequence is CTSSFGLRVSGTGYNEQFF. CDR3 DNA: TGTACCAGCAGTTTTGGTCTCCGGGTTTCCGGGACAGGGTACAATGAGCAGTTCTTC.

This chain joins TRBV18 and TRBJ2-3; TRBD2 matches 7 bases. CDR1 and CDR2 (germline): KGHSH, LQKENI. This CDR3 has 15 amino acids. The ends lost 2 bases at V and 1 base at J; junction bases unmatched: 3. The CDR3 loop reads CASSPSGDRTDTQYF. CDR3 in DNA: TGTGCCAGCTCACCAAGCGGGGACCGCACAGATACGCAGTATTTT.

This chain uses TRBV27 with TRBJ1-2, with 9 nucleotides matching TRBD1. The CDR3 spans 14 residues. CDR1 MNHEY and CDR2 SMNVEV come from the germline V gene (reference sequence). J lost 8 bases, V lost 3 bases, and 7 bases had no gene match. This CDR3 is CASSFGGQGEGYTF. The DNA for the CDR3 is TGTGCCAGCAGTTTTGGGGGACAGGGTGAAGGCTACACCTTC.